A single sample gave rise to the 23 T cell receptor beta chains below, sequenced in a study of CD8+ T cells in alopecia areata. It was cDNA, reverse transcribed from extracted RNA, that served as the sequencing template. TCRdb keeps only in-frame clones here, not all; method: immunoSEQ multiplex PCR. Of about 180,000 clones in the sample, about three fifths were seen once. Specified treatment: oral pan-JAK inhibitor, 5-10 mg twice daily. This specimen was CD4+ T cells sorted from blood, taken at approximately week 56, from a patient treated with tofacitinib. These receptors were taken from a human donor with alopecia areata.

V is TRBV4-1 and J is TRBJ1-6; D might be TRBD1 (6 bases). Germline CDR1 is MGHRA and CDR2 is YSYEKL. Trimming removed 2 bases from V and 7 bases from J, with 18 bases in between. This CDR3 region has 17 residues. The CDR3 region is CASSQPNYRDRNSPLHF. DNA for the CDR3: TGCGCCAGCAGCCAACCCAATTACAGGGACCGGAATTCACCCCTCCACTTT.

This rearrangement joins TRBV7-2 to TRBJ2-5; 8 bases are shared with TRBD2. The V and J ends lost 4 bases and 2 bases, in that order; junction bases with no gene match: 3. The CDR3 is 14 residues long. The germline V gene encodes CDR1 SGHTA and CDR2 FQGNSA. The chain's CDR3 is CASSSQRGQETQYF. Here the CDR3 DNA reads TGTGCCAGCAGCTCCCAGCGGGGGCAAGAGACCCAGTACTTC. The whole variable domain, filled in from reference TRBV7-2 and TRBJ2-5, reads GAGVSQSPSNKVTEKGKDVELRCDPISGHTALYWYRQSLGQGLEFLIYFQGNSAPDKSGLPSDRFSAERTGGSVSTLTIQRTQQEDSAVYLCASSSQRGQETQYFGPGTRLLVL.

A single count supports this clone. The chain links TRBV19 to TRBJ2-6; the D call may be TRBD1 or TRBD2 (5 bases each). V lost 11 bases, J lost 2 bases, and 10 bases lay in between. Germline values: CDR1 LNHDA, CDR2 SQIVND (reference sequence). This CDR3 comprises 13 residues. CDR3: CAARGAGANVLTF. CDR3 sequence (DNA): TGTGCCGCGAGGGGCGCTGGGGCCAACGTCCTGACTTTC.

The chain is built from TRBV29-1 and TRBJ2-7; tentative D call: TRBD2 (5 bases). V gave up 7 bases and J gave up 0 bases, with 19 bases separating them. Looked up from germline, CDR1 is SQVTM and CDR2 is ANQGSEA. The CDR3 extends over 15 amino acids. CDR3 sequence: CSAYGGAGFSYEQYF. The CDR3 DNA follows: TGCAGCGCCTACGGTGGTGCGGGCTTCTCCTACGAGCAGTACTTC.

V usage is TRBV4-1 and J usage is TRBJ2-2; D may be TRBD1 (6 bases). The ends were cut back, 1 base at V and 1 base at J, with 10 bases in the middle. The CDR3 runs 16 residues. Germline CDR1 and CDR2: MGHRA and YSYEKL. The chain's CDR3 is CASSQVATGNTGELFF. The CDR3 DNA reads as TGCGCCAGCAGCCAAGTCGCGACAGGGAACACCGGGGAGCTGTTTTTT.

Concerning this clone: In the same sample, other DNA sequences code for this CDR3. This chain uses TRBV29-1 with TRBJ2-7, with D unclear. Germline CDR1 and CDR2: SQVTM and ANQGSEA. CDR3 length: 11 amino acids. The ends were cut back, 6 bases at V and 2 bases at J, with 8 bases in the middle. Here the CDR3 reads CSVGATYEQYF. The CDR3 DNA reads TGCAGCGTCGGTGCCACCTACGAGCAGTACTTC.

For the CDR3, the DNA is TGTGCCTGGAGAATTATAGGTCGGGGCTATGGCTACACCTTC. Translating it yields CAWRIIGRGYGYTF. This chain uses TRBV30 with TRBJ1-2, with D uncertain. CDR3 size: 14 residues. Trimming took off 3 bases at V and 4 bases at J, with 15 bases between the two ends. CDR1 and CDR2 (germline): GTSNPN, SVGIG (reference sequence).

The CDR3 is CASRTSGANVLTF. CDR3 nucleotide sequence: TGCGCCAGCAGGACCTCTGGGGCCAACGTCCTGACTTTC. This sequence joins TRBV5-1 and TRBJ2-6; no definite D call. V lost 5 bases and J 0 bases, leaving 3 bases between the germline ends. CDR3 length: 13 residues. Looked up from germline, CDR1 is SGHRS and CDR2 is YFSETQ.

This clone appeared a single time. The J gene is TRBJ2-4, the V gene TRBV30, with TRBD1 as a possible D gene (6 bases). Trimming stripped 1 base from V and 1 base from J, with 14 bases between. In germline, CDR1 is GTSNPN, CDR2 SVGIG (reference sequence). The CDR3 sequence is 16 residues long. Written as DNA, the CDR3 is TGTGCCTGGAGTGCAACAGGGAACGAGGCCAAAAACATTCAGTACTTC. Translated: CAWSATGNEAKNIQYF.

This clone occurred once. The chain employs TRBV7-9 and TRBJ1-5, with D unresolved. The CDR3 extends over 14 amino acids. The germline V gene encodes CDR1 SEHNR and CDR2 FQNEAQ (reference sequence). The V gene lost 5 bases and the J gene lost 2 bases, with 10 bases spanning the gap. The CDR3 spells CASSPTGGNQPQHF. The CDR3 nucleotides are TGTGCCAGCAGCCCAACGGGTGGCAATCAGCCCCAGCATTTT.

The chain links TRBV20-1 to TRBJ2-3; D perhaps matches TRBD1 (6 bases). There are 11 residues in the CDR3. In germline, CDR1 is DFQATT, CDR2 SNEGSKA (reference sequence). The V end lost 5 bases, the J end lost 6 bases, and 9 bases lay between the germline ends. CDR3 sequence (DNA): TGCAGTGCTCACCAGGGGGATACGCAGTATTTT. Protein product: CSAHQGDTQYF.

The rearrangement links TRBV29-1 to TRBJ1-3, with D possibly TRBD1 on 5 matching bases. The V end was cut by 7 bases, the J end by 2 bases, with 18 bases between. This CDR3 spans 15 amino acids. Germline V lookup: CDR1 SQVTM, CDR2 ANQGSEA. The CDR3 spells CSARKGFSPGNTIYF. CDR3 DNA: TGCAGCGCTCGGAAGGGGTTTTCCCCTGGAAACACCATATATTTT.

The sample holds a few counts of this clone. The chain recombines TRBV15 with TRBJ2-2; no clear D gene. Germline V CDR1 and CDR2: LNHNV, YYDKDF (reference sequence). Deletions cut 7 bases from V and 6 bases from J, with 18 bases between. This CDR3 has 15 residues. Written as DNA, the CDR3 is TGTGCCACCACTCCGAACCTAACGTGGTCCGGGGAGCTGTTTTTT. Its translation: CATTPNLTWSGELFF. Full variable domain (outside the CDR3, taken from reference TRBV15 and TRBJ2-2): DAMVIQNPRYQVTQFGKPVTLSCSQTLNHNVMYWYQQKSSQAPKLLFHYYDKDFNNEADTPDNFQSRRPNTSFCFLDIRSPGLGDTAMYLCATTPNLTWSGELFFGEGSRLTVL.

A note on this clone: One junction end does not reproduce the germline sequence, and a read error may be involved. The chain employs TRBV15 and TRBJ2-6, with D perhaps matching TRBD1 (6 bases). Germline CDR1 reads LNHNV; CDR2 reads YYDKDF (reference sequence). The CDR3 loop spans 16 amino acids. The CDR3 coding sequence is TGTGCCACCAGCAGACTGACAGGTGGTGGGGCCAACGTCCTAACTTTC. It codes for CATSRLTGGGANVLTF.

This rearrangement joins TRBV29-1 to TRBJ2-5; D is possibly TRBD1 (6 bases). V was pared by 2 bases and J by 1 base, with 11 bases between. The CDR3 extends over 14 amino acids. Germline lookup yields CDR1 SQVTM and CDR2 ANQGSEA. The CDR3 DNA reads TGCAGCGTTGAAAAACAGGGCCCCCAAGAGACCCAGTACTTC. This gives the protein CSVEKQGPQETQYF.

V usage is TRBV9 and J usage is TRBJ2-1; 7 bases are shared with TRBD1. CDR3 length equals 15 residues. CDR1 and CDR2 (germline): SGDLS, YYNGEE. V shed 3 bases and J 4 bases; nucleotides not matched to a gene: 7. CDR3 nucleotides: TGTGCCAGCAGCGCCCGGGACAGAACTTACAATGAGCAGTTCTTC. It encodes CASSARDRTYNEQFF. Full variable domain (rest looked up from reference TRBV9 and TRBJ2-1): DSGVTQTPKHLITATGQRVTLRCSPRSGDLSVYWYQQSLDQGLQFLIQYYNGEERAKGNILERFSAQQFPDLHSELNLSSLELGDSALYFCASSARDRTYNEQFFGPGTRLTVL.

This chain joins TRBV20-1 and TRBJ2-3; 9 nucleotides line up with TRBD2. Germline CDR1 and CDR2: DFQATT and SNEGSKA (reference sequence). CDR3 length: 11 amino acids. V lost 5 bases and J lost 8; bases outside the gene matches: 2. CDR3 region: CSAPAGGTQYF. The CDR3 coding sequence is TGCAGTGCTCCAGCGGGGGGTACGCAGTATTTT.

J is TRBJ1-5 and V is TRBV19, with D possibly matching TRBD1 (6 bases). V was cut by 5 bases and J by 9 bases, with 20 bases left in between. The CDR3 length is 15 residues. Germline V lookup: CDR1 LNHDA, CDR2 SQIVND (reference sequence). The CDR3, as DNA: TGTGCCAGTAGTTCGCCAGGGGAGTTGTTGAGGCCCCAGCATTTT. Translated, it gives CASSSPGELLRPQHF.

The rearrangement uses TRBV7-9 and TRBJ2-7, with D uncertain. Germline CDR1 reads SEHNR; CDR2 reads FQNEAQ (reference sequence). Trimming took off 1 base at V and 6 bases at J, with 13 bases between the two ends. This CDR3 contains 14 residues. The CDR3 DNA reads as TGTGCCAGCAGCTTAGGTCTTCCCTTTCGCGAGCAGTACTTC. This translates into CASSLGLPFREQYF.

The V and J genes are TRBV14 and TRBJ2-2; TRBD1 might be the D (5 bases). The CDR3 runs 17 residues. CDR1 is SGHDN and CDR2 is FVKESK in the germline V gene. Deletions cut 0 bases from V and 7 bases from J, with 18 bases between. The CDR3, as DNA: TGTGCCAGCAGCCAAGAGGTTGGACACGTCAGTTTCGGGGAGCTGTTTTTT. Protein product: CASSQEVGHVSFGELFF.

The chain joins TRBV29-1 to TRBJ2-5, with TRBD2 matching over 8 bases. J gave up 0 bases and V 4 bases, and 4 bases lay outside the gene matches. Germline V gene data show CDR1 as SQVTM and CDR2 as ANQGSEA. CDR3 size: 14 residues. The DNA of the CDR3 is TGCAGCGTTGTGGCGGGGGGCCACCAAGAGACCCAGTACTTC. Translated: CSVVAGGHQETQYF.

The sample holds many counts of this clone. The V call is TRBV4-1, the J call TRBJ2-6; perhaps TRBD2 as D (7 bases). Germline V CDR1 and CDR2: MGHRA, YSYEKL. The CDR3 totals 22 residues. V gave up 0 bases and J gave up 0 bases, with 24 bases separating them. As DNA, the CDR3 is TGCGCCAGCAGCCAAGAAGTGCTCAGGCGGGGGCCAGGAAACTCTGGGGCCAACGTCCTGACTTTC. Translation gives CASSQEVLRRGPGNSGANVLTF.

This clone is a singleton in its sample. V and J are TRBV5-1 and TRBJ2-2; D gene unclear. CDR1 SGHRS and CDR2 YFSETQ come from the germline V gene. The CDR3 sequence is 15 residues long. Trimming removed 2 bases from V and 0 bases from J, with 8 bases in between. As DNA, the CDR3 is TGCGCCAGCAGCTTAGTGGGCGCGAACACCGGGGAGCTGTTTTTT. Its protein is CASSLVGANTGELFF.